The 3 T cell receptor beta chains in this list originate from one sample, sequenced in a study of shared clonotypes between healthy human individuals. Measured with immunoSEQ multiplex PCR; TCRdb has only the in-frame clones, and not every one. The table records 630,000 or so clones, roughly 98% of them present only once. Terminally differentiated effector memory CD45RA+ cells were left out of the naive CD8 fraction, which was CD45RO-negative and positively selected for CCR7. Specimen: naive CD8+ T cells sorted from blood. These receptor sequences come from a young man in good health.

The V call is TRBV5-1, the J call TRBJ2-2; D remains unclear. CDR3 length: 14 amino acids. CDR1 and CDR2 from the germline V gene are SGHRS and YFSETQ. V was clipped by 6 bases and J by 4 bases, with 13 bases between them. The CDR3 sequence is CASTTPGTTGELFF. The CDR3 bases are TGCGCCAGCACAACACCGGGTACCACCGGGGAGCTGTTTTTT.

V and J are TRBV27 and TRBJ1-2; the match to TRBD1 covers 7 bases. Looked up from germline, CDR1 is MNHEY and CDR2 is SMNVEV (reference sequence). CDR3 length: 13 residues. Losses at the gene ends were 5 bases for V and 6 bases for J; bases not matched to a gene: 6. DNA for the CDR3: TGTGCCAGCAGTCAAACAGGGGCCCATGGCTACACCTTC. This translates into CASSQTGAHGYTF.

V usage is TRBV29-1 and J usage is TRBJ2-1; possibly TRBD1 or TRBD2 for D (5 bases each). The CDR3 runs 13 residues. Trimming left V 6 bases short and J 3 bases short, with 12 bases between. CDR1 SQVTM and CDR2 ANQGSEA come from the germline V gene. The CDR3, as DNA: TGCAGCGTGGGGCCCCGGGACTACAATGAGCAGTTCTTC. This codes for CSVGPRDYNEQFF.